What follows describes a single T cell receptor (beta chain). This clonotype has at least ten counts. The clone's antigen remains unknown. Qualities for individual bases were not recorded, and no much larger clone is one base off. The library was prepared using RACE. Sequencing took place on a NextSeq 500. Library preparation attached unique molecular identifiers to individual cDNA molecules for quantitative, reproducible TCR counting. For every blood RNA sample, sequencing covered both the TCR alpha and TCR beta chains. On the authors' methods: A median of roughly 99,000 TCRs per sample was observed, with a range of 23,224 to 690,600. The Decombinator software suite was used to annotate V, J and CDR3 in the TCR reads. For PS versus PT1 abundance plots, all samples were subsampled to the same number of TCRs (28,000). Expanded TCRs were defined as absent before sensitization and observed at least eight times at the 2-week time point. TCRdb redid the processing of the public reads, applying fastp at Q25 and MiXCR, and retained in-frame beta chains. Under each unique CDR3 protein, matching rows form one entry showing the most common genes and DNA. The V and J calls reflect TCRdb's pipeline rather than the authors' work. This sample comprises about 40,000 distinct CDR3 sequences, roughly 3.3% of them detected only once. The ten largest clones take up approximately 7.1% of the sample.

The data derive from a study of human T cells and chemical hapten exposure (dated by TCRdb to the early 2020s). Context from the whole study: For sensitization, 2% DPC in acetone was applied to a roughly 2 cm by roughly 2 cm area of upper inner arm skin. The study tracked peripheral blood TCR repertoire changes in vivo during primary and secondary sensitization to the hapten diphenylcyclopropenone (DPC) in alopecia patients. For TCR sequencing, blood came from 25 to 35 alopecia patients at anywhere from one to four time points (pre-sensitization, 2, 6 and 24 weeks). Libraries were pooled for sequencing, and per-sample TCR yields varied mainly because of small differences in library volumes within the pool. The patient cohort, mostly female, included alopecia areata with under or over 50% scalp involvement, alopecia totalis and alopecia universalis. Throughout the roughly 24-week study period, patients were also given weekly therapeutic DPC doses on the scalp. Patch testing was performed on the upper back with Finn chambers containing 0.01% DPC, and the patch tests were scored after 6 days according to International Contact Dermatitis Research Group standards. Blood samples were taken from patients before sensitization (week 0) and at 2, 6 and about 24 weeks after DPC sensitization.

The sample's time point, from its label and the paper: patch test 2, 6 weeks after DPC sensitization. In light of the paper, this sample's treatment or condition label describes: therapeutic diphenylcyclopropenone sensitization with weekly scalp DPC. At each patch-test visit, blood was drawn before the patch test was applied. To be eligible, patients had to be aged 18 to 70, diagnosed with alopecia and judged suitable for DPC therapy, while pregnant patients were excluded. Total RNA was isolated from unfractionated whole blood collected in Tempus Blood RNA tubes. Points the paper makes about the study in general: Because every patient had alopecia, a presumed autoimmune disease, the patients' immune response might differ from that of healthy individuals. After repeated subsampling, the strength of the expansion versus patch-test correlation and the threshold at which it became significant changed. DPC sensitization did not change the number of TCRs with a frequency above 1 in 1000, and there was no evidence of changes in global repertoire structure. Expanded TCRs formed significantly more large CDR3 similarity clusters than pre-sensitization or healthy control sets, consistent with antigen-driven responses. Patch test score was positively correlated with the number of PT1 expanded TCRs, with significance at thresholds 8, 16 and 32 but not at 4.

CDR1 and CDR2 (LNHNV, YYDKDF) derive from the germline V gene (reference sequence). The V end loses 0 bases and the J end loses 3 bases, and a stretch of 8 bases separates them. Measured from the cysteine to the phenylalanine, the CDR3 is 14 residues long. The DNA shown is the 42-base CDR3, in frame from base 1. The clonotype originates from a man between 40 and 49 years old with alopecia areata. Some clones in this sample may be carry-over from other donors' samples. The rearranged segments are TRBV15 and TRBJ2-5; TRBD2 is perhaps the D gene, given 6 matching bases. This specimen was whole blood, taken in connection with sensitization to the hapten diphenylcyclopropenone (DPC). This receptor has the CDR3 CATSRDRGKETQYF. Read as DNA, the sequence is TGTGCCACCAGCAGAGATCGGGGGAAAGAGACCCAGTACTTC. When the CDR3 is completed using the reference TRBV15 and TRBJ2-5 genes on either side, the full variable domain is DAMVIQNPRYQVTQFGKPVTLSCSQTLNHNVMYWYQQKSSQAPKLLFHYYDKDFNNEADTPDNFQSRRPNTSFCFLDIRSPGLGDTAMYLCATSRDRGKETQYFGPGTRLLVL.